The 20 T cell receptor beta chains below all came from one sample that was sequenced in a study of CD8+CD57+ T cells in acquired aplastic anemia. The study profiled TCR beta VDJ and CDR3 using genomic DNA as template. Using its own MiXCR run on the reads, TCRdb lists one record per CDR3 protein. The top ten hold about 30% of the sample, which has 160,000 or so distinct CDR3 sequences, about 48% seen once. All sequencing subjects had displayed CD8+CD57+ cell expansion on flow cytometry. Sequenced sample: sorted CD4+, CD8+, or CD8+CD57+ T cells (not recorded which) from PBMCs. The receptor set was obtained from a human donor with aplastic anemia.

The chain has TRBV7-2 and TRBJ1-1; D not certain. The CDR3 spans 13 residues. The germline V and J ends were trimmed by 5 bases and 2 bases, with 9 bases remaining between them. Germline-derived CDR1 and CDR2 are SGHTA and FQGNSA. CDR3 nucleotides: TGTGCCAGCAGCGACGGAACTAACACTGAAGCTTTCTTT. This codes for CASSDGTNTEAFF.

This clonotype has only a few counts. The chain couples TRBV25-1 to TRBJ2-1, with D possibly TRBD1 on 5 matching bases. Trimming pared 5 bases from V and 5 bases from J, leaving 13 bases between. The CDR3 is 14 amino acids. Germline CDR1 MGHDK, CDR2 SYGVNS. Written as DNA, the CDR3 is TGTGCCAGCAGTTCAGGGTGGCCCAACAATGAGCAGTTCTTC. Translating it yields CASSSGWPNNEQFF.

The J gene is TRBJ2-7, the V gene TRBV4-1, with 9 bases matching TRBD1. Unmatched junction bases numbered 5, after V lost 2 bases and J lost 3 bases. Germline CDR1 is MGHRA and CDR2 is YSYEKL. This CDR3 region has 15 residues. Written as DNA, the CDR3 is TGCGCCAGCAGCCAATTAGGGACAGGGCGCTACGAGCAGTACTTC. As protein: CASSQLGTGRYEQYF.

This clonotype has a count of ten or more. The chain carries TRBV4-3 and TRBJ1-3; D possibly corresponds to TRBD1 (5 bases). The CDR3 loop spans 15 amino acids. V was cut by 0 bases and J by 3 bases, with 9 bases left in between. Germline V CDR1 and CDR2: LGHNA, YSLEER. The CDR3 here is CASSQDSGFGNTIYF. The CDR3 nucleotides are TGCGCCAGCAGCCAAGATTCAGGGTTTGGAAACACCATATATTTT.

This clonotype came up many times. The gene calls are TRBV5-1 and TRBJ2-7; D unresolved. This CDR3 comprises 13 residues. The germline CDR1 and CDR2 sequences are SGHRS and YFSETQ. Trimming pared 1 base from V and 5 bases from J, leaving 10 bases between. This chain's CDR3 is CASSLYGTDEQYF. The CDR3, as DNA: TGCGCCAGCAGCTTGTATGGTACCGACGAGCAGTACTTC.

This clonotype has only a few counts. The chain carries TRBV6-1 and TRBJ2-1; TRBD2 matches 13 bases. V trimming: 6 bases; J trimming: 11 bases; junction bases outside the gene matches: 16. Germline V CDR1 and CDR2: MNHNS, SASEGT. CDR3 length equals 17 residues. CDR3 amino acids: CASSRQGGLAGRIQQFF. CDR3 bases: TGTGCCAGCAGCAGACAAGGGGGACTAGCGGGACGTATCCAGCAGTTCTTC.

Turning to this clonotype: One base away lies a much larger clone, so this may be a sequencing read error. The conserved closing phenylalanine or tryptophan is absent in this CDR3, likely reflecting a read error. The V call is TRBV18, the J call TRBJ2-2, with D unresolved. Germline CDR1 and CDR2: KGHSH and LQKENI. The CDR3 sequence is 12 residues long. The V and J ends lost 2 bases and 4 bases respectively, with 2 bases between them. CDR3 DNA sequence: TGTGCCAGCTCACCAGGCACCGGGGAGCTGTTTTCT. The encoded protein is CASSPGTGELFS.

This clonotype was seen at least ten times. The gene calls are TRBV6-1 and TRBJ1-2; TRBD1 is a possible D gene (5 bases). V lost 6 bases, J lost 6 bases, and 14 bases lay in between. CDR1 is MNHNS, CDR2 SASEGT, per germline. This CDR3 contains 13 residues. CDR3 in amino acids: CASSPGPFNGYTF. The CDR3 bases are TGTGCCAGCAGCCCGGGACCCTTCAATGGCTACACCTTC.

This chain connects TRBV28 to TRBJ1-5; D possibly corresponds to TRBD1 (5 bases). Trimming pared 6 bases from V and 6 bases from J, leaving 15 bases between. The germline V gene has CDR1 MDHEN and CDR2 SYDVKM. The CDR3 extends over 14 amino acids. CDR3 in DNA: TGTGCCAGCAGCTTTACGGGGCAGGTTCAGCCCCAGCATTTT. Its protein product is CASSFTGQVQPQHF.

Note on this clonotype: This may arise from a read error, as a much more abundant clone is one base away. The conserved final phenylalanine or tryptophan is absent from the CDR3, which likely points to a read error. The chain combines TRBV19 with TRBJ1-1, with TRBD1 as a possible D gene (6 bases). Trimming removed 0 bases at V and 3 bases at J, with 17 bases between. In germline, CDR1 is LNHDA, CDR2 SQIVND (reference sequence). The CDR3 is made up of 17 amino acids. CDR3 in amino acids: CASSIEGGAWYDTEAFL. CDR3 nucleotides: TGTGCCAGTAGTATAGAGGGGGGGGCATGGTATGACACTGAAGCTTTCCTT.

This clonotype was counted only a few times. The chain carries TRBV6-5 and TRBJ2-1; the match to TRBD2 covers 10 bases. The V and J ends lost 6 bases and 9 bases, in that order; junction bases with no gene match: 17. CDR3 size: 17 residues. Germline assignment: CDR1 MNHEY and CDR2 SVGAGI. The CDR3 reads CASSSLRPTSGYSEQFF. The CDR3 DNA reads as TGTGCCAGCAGCTCACTCCGACCGACTAGCGGGTATAGTGAGCAGTTCTTC.

The rearrangement uses TRBV24-1 and TRBJ1-1; D remains unclear. The CDR3 contains 13 residues. With 0 bases removed from V and 7 bases from J, the gap between germline ends came to 8 bases. Per the germline V gene, CDR1 is KGHDR and CDR2 is SFDVKD. CDR3 residues: CATSDLGLREAFF. CDR3 DNA: TGTGCCACCAGTGATTTGGGACTTCGTGAAGCTTTCTTT.

V is TRBV5-1 and J is TRBJ2-7, with D perhaps TRBD2 (5 bases). Germline CDR1 reads SGHRS; CDR2 reads YFSETQ. The V end lost 0 bases, the J end lost 2 bases, and 9 bases lay between the germline ends. This CDR3 has 14 amino acids. The CDR3 here is CASSLEYGAYEQYF. CDR3 DNA sequence: TGCGCCAGCAGCTTGGAGTACGGGGCCTACGAGCAGTACTTC.

This clonotype was observed at least ten times. The chain links TRBV6-1 to TRBJ2-5; D perhaps matches TRBD1 (5 bases). This CDR3 has 15 amino acids. Between the trimmed V and J ends, which lost 4 bases and 2 bases, there was a span of 14 bases. Germline CDR1 MNHNS, CDR2 SASEGT. The chain's CDR3 is CASSGYTGSQETQYF. The CDR3 nucleotides read TGTGCCAGCAGTGGCTACACAGGATCGCAAGAGACCCAGTACTTC.

This clonotype was counted once. The V call is TRBV29-1, the J call TRBJ2-7; tentative D call: TRBD1 (6 bases). Trimming cost V 4 bases and J 4 bases, with 17 bases left between them. Germline lookup yields CDR1 SQVTM and CDR2 ANQGSEA. The CDR3 runs to 14 residues. The CDR3 DNA follows: TGCAGCGTTGGGACCGATACAGGGCCGTACGAGCAGTACTTC. Translated, it gives CSVGTDTGPYEQYF.

For the CDR3, the DNA is TGCGCCACTGGTACGGGGGCACACACAGATACGCAGTATTTT. Amino acid sequence: CATGTGAHTDTQYF. The V and J genes are TRBV5-1 and TRBJ2-3; either TRBD1 or TRBD2 may fit D (6 bases each). Germline CDR1 reads SGHRS; CDR2 reads YFSETQ. The ends were cut back, 9 bases at V and 2 bases at J, with 16 bases in the middle. CDR3 length equals 14 residues.

The gene calls are TRBV12-3 or TRBV12-4 and TRBJ2-7, with 8 positions matching TRBD1. The CDR3 has 16 amino acids. The junction had 7 bases not matched to a gene; V was cut back by 3 bases and J by 0 bases. In nucleotides, the CDR3 is TGTGCCAGCAGTTTCCTGGACAGGGCCGTCTCCTACGAGCAGTACTTC. Amino acids: CASSFLDRAVSYEQYF.

CDR3 DNA sequence: TGTGCCAGCATGCGAGAGGGGAATCAGCCCCAGCATTTT. It is translated as CASMREGNQPQHF. The rearrangement uses TRBV2 and TRBJ1-5; perhaps TRBD1 as D (5 bases). From germline, CDR1 is SNHLY and CDR2 FYNNEI. V shed 7 bases and J shed 4 bases, with 11 bases lying between them. This CDR3 spans 13 amino acids.

Note on this clonotype: A much larger clone lies one base from this, so it may be a read error. V gene TRBV12-3 or TRBV12-4 combines with J gene TRBJ2-3; the D is unclear. This CDR3 spans 16 amino acids. The CDR3 DNA follows: TGTGCCAGCGGTTTTGTTGTGGGTAGAGTGACAGATACGCAGTATTTT. Residues: CASGFVVGRVTDTQYF.

V and J are TRBV24-1 and TRBJ2-1; 8 nucleotides agree with TRBD1. V dropped 6 bases and J dropped 8; count of bases not matched to a gene: 5. The CDR3 has 13 amino acids. Germline lookup yields CDR1 KGHDR and CDR2 SFDVKD. DNA for the CDR3: TGTGCCACCAGTCACGACAGGGGAGATGAGCAGTTCTTC. This encodes CATSHDRGDEQFF.